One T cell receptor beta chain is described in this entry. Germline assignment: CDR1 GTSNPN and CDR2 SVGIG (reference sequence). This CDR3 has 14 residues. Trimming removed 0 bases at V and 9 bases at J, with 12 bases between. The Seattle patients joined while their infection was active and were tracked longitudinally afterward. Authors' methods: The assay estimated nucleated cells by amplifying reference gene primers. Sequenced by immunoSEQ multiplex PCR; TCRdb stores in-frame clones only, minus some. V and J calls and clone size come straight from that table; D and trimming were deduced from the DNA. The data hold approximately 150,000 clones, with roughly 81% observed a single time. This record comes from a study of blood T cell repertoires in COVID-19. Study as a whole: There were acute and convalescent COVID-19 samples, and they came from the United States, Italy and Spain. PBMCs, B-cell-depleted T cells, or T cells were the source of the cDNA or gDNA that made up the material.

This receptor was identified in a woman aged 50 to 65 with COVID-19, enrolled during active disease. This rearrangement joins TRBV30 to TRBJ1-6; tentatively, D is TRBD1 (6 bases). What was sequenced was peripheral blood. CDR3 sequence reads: CAWSVTDSGSPLHF. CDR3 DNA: TGTGCCTGGAGTGTAACGGACAGCGGTTCACCCCTCCACTTT. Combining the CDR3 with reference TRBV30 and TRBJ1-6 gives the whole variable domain SQTIHQWPATLVQPVGSPLSLECTVEGTSNPNLYWYRQAAGRGLQLLFYSVGIGQISSEVPQNLSASRPQDRQFILSSKKLLLSDSGFYLCAWSVTDSGSPLHFGNGTRLTVT.